The rows below give T cell receptor beta chains drawn from one sample of a study of shared clonotypes between healthy human individuals. The protocol was immunoSEQ multiplex PCR, while the TCRdb copy is restricted to in-frame clones and leaves out a portion. The sample records under 2,000,000 clones, about 95% being singletons. Sequences were obtained from naive CD8+ T cells sorted from blood. The receptors here all came from a man aged 18 to 35 in good health. CDR3s include the opening cysteine and the closing phenylalanine or tryptophan. D genes are given only for firm matches. Some rows have no size entry. The others give once, few or many, or a class for an expanded clone.

NA	TRBV7-9	TRBJ2-2	NA	11	TGTGCCGGGCCGCCCAGCGGGGAGCTGTTTTTT	CAGPPSGELFF
NA	TRBV27	TRBJ2-3	once	13	TGTGCCAGCGGGTCTTGGATGGGGGATACGCAGTATTTT	CASGSWMGDTQYF
TRBD2	TRBV4-1	TRBJ2-1	NA	17	TGCGCCAGCAGCCAAGATCCCAGCGGGGGGCCCTACAATGAGCAGTTCTTC	CASSQDPSGGPYNEQFF
TRBD1	TRBV5-8	TRBJ1-2	NA	14	TGTGCCAGCAGCCCAGGACAGGGAATCTATGGCTACACCTTC	CASSPGQGIYGYTF
NA	TRBV27	TRBJ1-5	NA	14	TGTGCCAGCAGTTTAATAGGGAGTGGCCAGCCCCAGCATTTT	CASSLIGSGQPQHF
NA	TRBV19	TRBJ1-5	NA	13	TGTGCCAGTAGCCCTATCCCAGCCGAGCCCCAGCATTTT	CASSPIPAEPQHF
TRBD1	TRBV7-9	TRBJ2-7	NA	18	TGTGCCAGCAGTTTAGAAGGGACCTGGACAGGTGTCTTCTACGAGCAGTACTTC	CASSLEGTWTGVFYEQYF
NA	TRBV5-5	TRBJ1-1	NA	13	TGTGCCAGCAGCTTGGCGGAGGGTACTGAAGCTTTCTTT	CASSLAEGTEAFF
NA	TRBV27	TRBJ2-7	NA	11	TGTGCCAGCATAGTGGACTACGAGCAGTACTTC	CASIVDYEQYF
NA	TRBV30	TRBJ1-2	few	10	TGTGCCTGGAGTGCTGGGGGCTACACCTTC	CAWSAGGYTF
NA	TRBV6-5	TRBJ2-5	NA	16	TGTGCCAGCAGTTACCAATATGGCCTTAAACAAGAGACCCAGTACTTC	CASSYQYGLKQETQYF
NA	TRBV19	TRBJ2-7	many	15	TGTGCCAGTAGTATTACGCCGGTCTCTCTCCACGAGCAGTACTTC	CASSITPVSLHEQYF
NA	TRBV2	TRBJ2-7	NA	15	TGTGCCAGCAGTGATACGACACCGGGTTGGGGCGAGCAGTACTTC	CASSDTTPGWGEQYF
NA	TRBV7-9	TRBJ2-7	once	10	TGTGCCAGCGCCCACTACGAGCAGTACTTC	CASAHYEQYF
NA	TRBV29-1	TRBJ2-1	NA	12	TGCAGCGTTCCTGACAGTTCCAATGAGCAGTTCTTC	CSVPDSSNEQFF
TRBD2	TRBV4-3	TRBJ2-7	once	16	TGCGCCAGCAGCCAAGATTGGGCGGGAGGGCGCTACGAGCAGTACTTC	CASSQDWAGGRYEQYF
NA	TRBV28	TRBJ2-7	few	13	TGTGCCAGCTGCCTAACAAACTCCTACGAGCAGTACTTC	CASCLTNSYEQYF
NA	TRBV2	TRBJ2-3	NA	12	TGTGCCAGCAGGGCTCTGATGGATACGCAGTATTTT	CASRALMDTQYF
NA	TRBV7-8	TRBJ2-7	NA	15	TGTGCCAGCAGCTTAGTGGGGGGCACTTCCTACGAGCAGTACTTC	CASSLVGGTSYEQYF
NA	TRBV9	TRBJ2-7	NA	14	TGTGCCAGCAGCGACGGGCCGGGAGACTACGAGCAGTACTTC	CASSDGPGDYEQYF
NA	TRBV10-3	TRBJ2-3	NA	13	TGTGCCATCAGTGACGGGACCACAGATACGCAGTATTTT	CAISDGTTDTQYF
NA	TRBV2	TRBJ2-7	NA	13	TGTGCCAGCGGTGAAGCATTTTATTACGAGCAGTACTTC	CASGEAFYYEQYF
NA	TRBV28	TRBJ2-1	NA	17	TGTGCCAGCAGTCCCAGACTAGTACCGAGCTCCTACAATGAGCAGTTCTTC	CASSPRLVPSSYNEQFF
NA	TRBV13	TRBJ1-1	once	16	TGTGCCAGCAGCTTAGGCTCAGTAATGAGCAACACTGAAGCTTTCTTT	CASSLGSVMSNTEAFF
NA	TRBV9	TRBJ1-5	NA	15	TGTGCCAGCAGCGTAGGAACAGGTATCGATCAGCCCCAGCATTTT	CASSVGTGIDQPQHF
TRBD1	TRBV5-5	TRBJ2-7	NA	14	TGTGCCAGCAGCTCGGGACAGAATTACTACGAGCAGTACTTC	CASSSGQNYYEQYF
NA	TRBV28	TRBJ2-5	NA	13	TGTGCCAGCAGTAAGGACAGTCCAGAGACCCAGTACTTC	CASSKDSPETQYF
TRBD2	TRBV9	TRBJ2-4	once	15	TGTGCCAGCAGCCAGACTAGCGGGAGCGGGGACATTCAGTACTTC	CASSQTSGSGDIQYF
TRBD1	TRBV6-9	TRBJ2-6	NA	18	TGTGCCAGCACCCTAGAAGGACAGGAGAGCTCTGGGGCCAACGTCCTGACTTTC	CASTLEGQESSGANVLTF
NA	TRBV11-2	TRBJ2-2	NA	15	TGTGCCAGCAGCTTTACAGGTTGGGACACCGGGGAGCTGTTTTTT	CASSFTGWDTGELFF
NA	TRBV7-9	TRBJ2-3	NA	15	TGTGCCAGCAGCTTAGTGGTGGCGGGCCCTGATACGCAGTATTTT	CASSLVVAGPDTQYF
NA	TRBV6-1	TRBJ1-1	NA	14	TGTGCCAGCAGTGAAATGAGTGGGGTCACTGAAGCTTTCTTT	CASSEMSGVTEAFF
TRBD1	TRBV9	TRBJ2-1	NA	18	TGTGCCAGCAGCGTACGGCCGGGACAGGGAAGCCTGTACAATGAGCAGTTCTTC	CASSVRPGQGSLYNEQFF
NA	TRBV9	TRBJ2-7	NA	14	TGTGCCAGCAGCGTAGCTGGGACTCAGGGCGAGCAGTACTTC	CASSVAGTQGEQYF
TRBD2	TRBV7-2	TRBJ2-7	NA	15	TGTGCCAGCAGCGCAAGACTAGCGGGGAACTACGAGCAGTACTTC	CASSARLAGNYEQYF
NA	TRBV6-1	TRBJ1-5	NA	15	TGTGCCAGCAGTCCACTAAAGCGGGATGATCAGCCCCAGCATTTT	CASSPLKRDDQPQHF
NA	TRBV7-9	TRBJ2-2	NA	14	TGTGCCAGCAGCTTTCCCCTCGCAACCGGGGAGCTGTTTTTT	CASSFPLATGELFF
TRBD2	TRBV7-9	TRBJ2-5	once	15	TGTGCCAGCAGTAGAGGACTAGCGGGATATGAGACCCAGTACTTC	CASSRGLAGYETQYF
NA	TRBV7-6	TRBJ2-2	NA	13	TGTGCCAGCAGCTTATCTTCTTCCGGGGAGCTGTTTTTT	CASSLSSSGELFF
NA	TRBV19	TRBJ1-1	NA	11	TGTGCCAGTTCGGTGAACACTGAAGCTTTCTTT	CASSVNTEAFF
NA	TRBV5-6	TRBJ2-2	once	13	TGTGCCAGCAGCTTTCCCAGCACCGGGGAGCTGTTTTTT	CASSFPSTGELFF
NA	TRBV27	TRBJ2-4	once	16	TGTGCCAGCAGTTTAGGCTGGGGTATAGCCAAAAACATTCAGTACTTC	CASSLGWGIAKNIQYF
NA	TRBV4-3	TRBJ2-4	NA	14	TGCGCCAGCAGCCAAGGTTTGGGGGAGGACATTCAGTACTTC	CASSQGLGEDIQYF
TRBD1	TRBV4-1	TRBJ1-6	NA	16	TGCGCCAGCAGCCAAGTTGGGACAGCCTATAATTCACCCCTCCACTTT	CASSQVGTAYNSPLHF
TRBD1	TRBV30	TRBJ2-7	NA	12	TGTGCCTACGTACAGGGGAGCTACGAGCAGTACTTC	CAYVQGSYEQYF
NA	TRBV11-2	TRBJ2-1	NA	12	TGTGCCAGCAGCTTATTCATCGATGAGCAGTTCTTC	CASSLFIDEQFF
NA	TRBV4-3	TRBJ2-2	NA	15	TGCGCCAGCAGTTCATGGTACCCGAACACCGGGGAGCTGTTTTTT	CASSSWYPNTGELFF
NA	TRBV19	TRBJ1-1	NA	15	TGTGCCAGTAGTTCGGACAGCCTCCTACGGACTGAAGCTTTCTTT	CASSSDSLLRTEAFF
NA	TRBV7-9	TRBJ2-5	NA	15	TGTGCCAGCAGCTCTCGGACCGAAATCCAAGAGACCCAGTACTTC	CASSSRTEIQETQYF
NA	TRBV27	TRBJ2-7	NA	12	TGTGCCAGCAGTGGCGGTTACTACGAGCAGTACTTC	CASSGGYYEQYF
NA	TRBV2	TRBJ1-1	NA	13	TGTGCCAGCATGAGGGTTTTATCCACTGAAGCTTTCTTT	CASMRVLSTEAFF
TRBD2	TRBV7-2	TRBJ2-3	NA	14	TGTGCCAGCAGCTTCGGGGGGGGCAAAGATACGCAGTATTTT	CASSFGGGKDTQYF
NA	TRBV6-6	TRBJ1-1	NA	13	TGTGCCAGCAGTTGGGCGGGGAACACTGAAGCTTTCTTT	CASSWAGNTEAFF
NA	TRBV21-1	TRBJ1-6	NA	14	TGTGCCAGCAGCAATCGGGCAGAATATTCACCCCTCCACTTT	CASSNRAEYSPLHF
NA	TRBV27	TRBJ2-2	NA	14	TGTGCCAGCAGTCTACCGGGCATCACCGGGGAGCTGTTTTTT	CASSLPGITGELFF
NA	TRBV6-5	TRBJ1-2	NA	13	TGTGCCAGCAGTTACTCGGAGACAGTCGGCTACACCTTC	CASSYSETVGYTF
NA	TRBV4-1	TRBJ2-2	NA	15	TGCGCCAGCAGCCAGAGGACCGGTGGGTGGGGGGAGCTGTTTTTT	CASSQRTGGWGELFF
NA	TRBV7-2	TRBJ2-7	NA	14	TGTGCCAGCAGCTTAACCCGGGTAGGGCCCGAGCAGTACTTC	CASSLTRVGPEQYF
NA	TRBV27	TRBJ2-1	NA	14	TGTGCCAGCAGTTTAGTAGGGGGAGACAATGAGCAGTTCTTC	CASSLVGGDNEQFF
NA	TRBV4-1	TRBJ2-1	NA	13	TGCGCCAGCAGCCGCGGGTCCTACAATGAGCAGTTCTTC	CASSRGSYNEQFF